In this sample, the clone carrying this TCR beta chain is medium-sized. What it binds is not known. TCRdb's copy holds only in-frame clones and misses some; the assay was immunoSEQ multiplex PCR. The table lists about 40,000 clones, around nine tenths of them singletons, with about 13% in the top ten. The CDR3 contains 11 residues. With 3 bases removed from V and 5 bases from J, the gap between germline ends came to 8 bases. Per germline, CDR1 DFQATT and CDR2 SNEGSKA (reference sequence). The sample is drawn from a study of OX40 agonist ivuxolimab in advanced cancers. Overall study context: The eligibility criteria allowed prior anti-PD-1, anti-PD-L1 or anti-CTLA-4 therapy, and 40% had some.

Study-level points and caveats: Nonresponders, in some cases, also had low normalized T-cell clonal expansion.

The clonotype originates from an adult with an advanced solid tumor such as melanoma, head and neck, liver or kidney cancer. The chain uses TRBV20-1 and TRBJ2-7; no definite D call. The source material was CD4+ or CD8+ T cells sorted from blood, sampled in a trial of the OX40 agonist ivuxolimab. The CDR3, as DNA: TGCAGTGCTAGGGCTGATAACGAGCAGTACTTC. Residues: CSARADNEQYF.